Following are 31 T cell receptor beta chains from one sample sequenced in a study of blood T cell repertoires in COVID-19. Sequencing was performed with immunoSEQ multiplex PCR; in TCRdb, only in-frame clones are kept and a portion is missing. The sample consists of almost 400,000 clones, roughly 90% of them appearing once. The sequenced material came from PBMCs or T cells enriched from blood (not recorded which). Receptor source: a woman younger than 45 who had recovered from COVID-19.

This chain links TRBV7-9 with TRBJ1-6; perhaps TRBD1 as D (6 bases). Germline lookup yields CDR1 SEHNR and CDR2 FQNEAQ (reference sequence). The CDR3 is made up of 14 amino acids. With 3 bases removed from V and 5 bases from J, the gap between germline ends came to 8 bases. In nucleotides, the CDR3 is TGTGCCAGCAGCTTGTCAGGGGATAATTCACCCCTCCACTTT. It encodes CASSLSGDNSPLHF. The whole variable domain, filled in from reference TRBV7-9 and TRBJ1-6, reads DTGVSQNPRHKITKRGQNVTFRCDPISEHNRLYWYRQTLGQGPEFLTYFQNEAQLEKSRLLSDRFSAERPKGSFSTLEIQRTEQGDSAMYLCASSLSGDNSPLHFGNGTRLTVT.

The chain has TRBV13 and TRBJ2-7; 11 bases are a match to TRBD2. CDR1 and CDR2 from the germline V gene are PRHDT and FYEKMQ (reference sequence). The CDR3 covers 15 residues. V gave up 4 bases and J gave up 3 bases; unmatched junction bases: 5. CDR3 coding DNA: TGTGCCAGCAGCTCCGGGACTAGCGGACACTACGAGCAGTACTTC. It yields the protein CASSSGTSGHYEQYF.

The chain uses TRBV7-2 and TRBJ1-6; 8 bases align to TRBD1. V shed 11 bases, J shed 3 bases, and the junction held 9 bases outside the gene matches. The CDR3 contains 15 residues. Germline CDR1 SGHTA, CDR2 FQGNSA. The CDR3: CASRQGAVYNSPLHF. The CDR3, as DNA: TGTGCCTCTAGGCAGGGGGCCGTCTATAATTCACCCCTCCACTTT. Looking up the rest from reference TRBV7-2 and TRBJ1-6 gives the full variable domain: GAGVSQSPSNKVTEKGKDVELRCDPISGHTALYWYRQSLGQGLEFLIYFQGNSAPDKSGLPSDRFSAERTGGSVSTLTIQRTQQEDSAVYLCASRQGAVYNSPLHFGNGTRLTVT.

The chain joins TRBV9 to TRBJ2-2; a possible D gene is TRBD2 (6 bases). Trimming shortened V by 2 bases and J by 4 bases, and 12 bases separated the two germline ends. The CDR3 totals 15 residues. Germline CDR1 and CDR2: SGDLS and YYNGEE. This chain's CDR3 is CASSVRAGVTGELFF. In DNA form, the CDR3 reads TGTGCCAGCAGCGTGAGAGCGGGTGTCACCGGGGAGCTGTTTTTT.

The rearrangement uses TRBV2 and TRBJ1-2; possible D gene TRBD1, 5 bases. V gave up 0 bases and J gave up 1 base, with 15 bases separating them. CDR1 is SNHLY and CDR2 is FYNNEI in the germline V gene. This CDR3 contains 17 residues. The chain's CDR3 is CASSEALVLGGNYGYTF. The CDR3 region has the DNA TGTGCCAGCAGTGAAGCGCTAGTGTTGGGGGGTAACTATGGCTACACCTTC.

This sequence joins TRBV12-3 or TRBV12-4 and TRBJ2-7; 8 nucleotides agree with TRBD2. This CDR3 spans 13 amino acids. Trimming cost V 6 bases and J 3 bases; bases outside gene matches: 4. CDR3 sequence (DNA): TGTGCCAGCAGAGCGGGGGTAAGCTACGAGCAGTACTTC. It codes for CASRAGVSYEQYF.

The chain links TRBV7-3 to TRBJ1-2; 9 nucleotides align to TRBD1. The J segment lost 11 bases and the V segment lost 3 bases, leaving 7 bases of the junction unmatched. The germline V gene encodes CDR1 SGHTA and CDR2 FQGTGA. The CDR3 runs 13 residues. CDR3 sequence (DNA): TGTGCCAGCAGCTTGGGGACAGGGAGCGCATACACCTTC. Translated: CASSLGTGSAYTF.

CDR3 residues: CATSDLRQSINYGYTF. CDR3 coding DNA: TGTGCCACCAGTGATTTGAGACAGTCTATCAACTATGGCTACACCTTC. The genes are TRBV24-1 and TRBJ1-2, with a tentative D call TRBD1 (5 bases). Trimming removed 0 bases from V and 2 bases from J, with 12 bases in between. CDR1 is KGHDR, CDR2 SFDVKD, per germline. The length of the CDR3 is 16 residues.

In this sample, this clone turned up a few times. The V call is TRBV4-3, the J call TRBJ2-6; TRBD1 is a possible D gene (5 bases). From germline, CDR1 is LGHNA and CDR2 YSLEER. This CDR3 has 18 amino acids. Trimming removed 0 bases from V and 0 bases from J, with 12 bases in between. CDR3 sequence (DNA): TGCGCCAGCAGCCAAGATCAGCAGGGCCCCTCTGGGGCCAACGTCCTGACTTTC. Protein: CASSQDQQGPSGANVLTF.

The count of this clone is one. This chain connects TRBV12-5 to TRBJ2-1, with 9 bases aligning to TRBD2. This CDR3 is 16 amino acids long. Looked up from germline, CDR1 is LGHNT and CDR2 is FRNRAP. J was trimmed by 1 base and V by 1 base; bases with no gene match: 2. CDR3 nucleotide sequence: TGTGCTAGTGGTTTGGGACTAGCGGTTTCCTACAATGAGCAGTTCTTC. Translation: CASGLGLAVSYNEQFF.

The chain couples TRBV28 to TRBJ1-1; TRBD1 matches at 7 bases. Trimming took 6 bases from V and 3 from J; bases not matched to a gene: 7. Germline CDR1 and CDR2: MDHEN and SYDVKM. The CDR3 is 14 residues long. The CDR3 sequence: CASSFFRGYTEAFF. DNA of the CDR3: TGTGCCAGCAGCTTCTTCAGGGGGTACACTGAAGCTTTCTTT.

This chain links TRBV18 with TRBJ2-5; D is unclear. Looked up from germline, CDR1 is KGHSH and CDR2 is LQKENI. V was pared by 3 bases and J by 4 bases, with 6 bases between. This CDR3 has 12 amino acids. The DNA for the CDR3 is TGTGCCAGCTCACCTCAGGCAGAGACCCAGTACTTC. Translation gives CASSPQAETQYF.

The chain employs TRBV7-9 and TRBJ1-1, with D hard to call. The ends were cut back, 1 base at V and 8 bases at J, with 17 bases in the middle. Germline values: CDR1 SEHNR, CDR2 FQNEAQ (reference sequence). This CDR3 comprises 15 residues. The CDR3 reads CASSLGQADLIEAFF. The CDR3, as DNA: TGTGCCAGCAGCTTAGGGCAGGCGGACTTAATCGAAGCTTTCTTT.

The CDR3 loop reads CASSMQATNEKLFF. The DNA for the CDR3 is TGTGCCAGTAGTATGCAGGCAACTAATGAAAAACTGTTTTTT. The chain recombines TRBV19 with TRBJ1-4; D unresolved. This CDR3 has 14 amino acids. Germline assignment: CDR1 LNHDA and CDR2 SQIVND (reference sequence). Trimming took 3 bases from V and 0 from J, leaving 5 bases between them.

The gene calls are TRBV10-3 and TRBJ2-5; D is possibly TRBD1 (6 bases). This CDR3 has 15 amino acids. From germline, CDR1 is ENHRY and CDR2 SYGVKD. V was pared by 3 bases and J by 3 bases, with 14 bases between. The CDR3, as DNA: TGTGCCATCAGTGACAGACAGGCCGAGAAAGAGACCCAGTACTTC. Translation: CAISDRQAEKETQYF.

The V call is TRBV5-1, the J call TRBJ2-7, with TRBD1 identical over 12 bases. Germline CDR1 and CDR2: SGHRS and YFSETQ. V was clipped by 4 bases and J by 0 bases; unmatched bases: 2. CDR3 size: 15 residues. In DNA form, the CDR3 reads TGCGCCAGCAGCCAGGGACAGGGGGCCTCCTACGAGCAGTACTTC. Protein: CASSQGQGASYEQYF.

The chain recombines TRBV5-1 with TRBJ1-2, with TRBD1 as a possible D gene (6 bases). This CDR3 has 13 amino acids. V was cut by 0 bases and J by 7 bases, with 10 bases left in between. Germline V gene sequence: CDR1 SGHRS, CDR2 YFSETQ. The CDR3, as DNA: TGCGCCAGCAGCTTGGGACAGGCCCCTGGCTACACCTTC. Protein sequence: CASSLGQAPGYTF. Using reference TRBV5-1 and TRBJ1-2 for the parts outside the CDR3, the full variable domain is KAGVTQTPRYLIKTRGQQVTLSCSPISGHRSVSWYQQTPGQGLQFLFEYFSETQRNKGNFPGRFSGRQFSNSRSEMNVSTLELGDSALYLCASSLGQAPGYTFGSGTRLTVV.

The gene calls are TRBV7-9 and TRBJ1-1, with TRBD1 as a possible D gene (6 bases). The germline V and J ends were trimmed by 4 bases and 1 base, with 13 bases remaining between them. This CDR3 spans 15 amino acids. In germline, CDR1 is SEHNR, CDR2 FQNEAQ (reference sequence). The CDR3 nucleotides read TGTGCCAGCAGCTGGAGTCAGGGGACGAACACTGAAGCTTTCTTT. Translation gives CASSWSQGTNTEAFF.

The gene calls are TRBV28 and TRBJ2-2, with unresolved D. The CDR3 has 12 residues. Germline V gene lookup returns CDR1 MDHEN and CDR2 SYDVKM. V lost 8 bases and J lost 2, with 6 bases in between. DNA for the CDR3: TGTGCCAGCCACAGTAACACCGGGGAGCTGTTTTTT. Amino acids: CASHSNTGELFF.

The V gene is TRBV11-3, the J gene TRBJ2-2; D ambiguous. Trimming removed 2 bases at V and 6 bases at J, with 4 bases between. The CDR3 spans 12 residues. Germline-derived CDR1 and CDR2 are SGHNT and YENEEA. This CDR3 reads CASSLWPGELFF. For the CDR3, the DNA is TGTGCCAGCAGCTTATGGCCCGGGGAGCTGTTTTTT.

This clone was observed a handful of times. The V and J genes are TRBV25-1 and TRBJ1-6, with D perhaps matching TRBD1 (6 bases). This CDR3 contains 14 residues. The germline V gene encodes CDR1 MGHDK and CDR2 SYGVNS. V was pared by 6 bases and J by 5 bases, with 11 bases between. CDR3 amino acids: CASREQGNNSPLHF. Written as DNA, the CDR3 is TGTGCCAGCAGGGAACAGGGAAATAATTCACCCCTCCACTTT.

J is TRBJ1-1 and V is TRBV27; D gene unclear. The ends were cut back, 4 bases at V and 0 bases at J, with 6 bases in the middle. Germline loops: CDR1 MNHEY, CDR2 SMNVEV (reference sequence). This CDR3 has 13 amino acids. CDR3 sequence (DNA): TGTGCCAGCAGTTACGCGTTGAACACTGAAGCTTTCTTT. It is translated as CASSYALNTEAFF.

This chain's CDR3 is CASSHIQGLSNQPQHF. The CDR3 nucleotides are TGTGCCAGCAGTCATATACAGGGGTTAAGCAATCAGCCCCAGCATTTT. This chain joins TRBV6-6 and TRBJ1-5; 7 positions match TRBD1. The CDR3 is 16 residues long. With 5 bases clipped from V and 1 base from J, the junction kept 8 bases outside the gene matches. Germline loops: CDR1 MNHNY, CDR2 SVGAGI (reference sequence).

This sequence joins TRBV7-8 and TRBJ2-1, with a weak D call TRBD2 (5 bases). Germline CDR1 and CDR2: SGHVS and FQNEAQ. Trimming removed 5 bases from V and 15 bases from J, with 20 bases in between. This CDR3 is built from 13 residues. The CDR3 loop is CASSPNLGIIPFF. The CDR3 DNA sequence: TGTGCCAGCAGCCCAAACCTCGGGATCATCCCGTTCTTC.

The chain recombines TRBV19 with TRBJ1-1; 9 bases agree with TRBD1. Germline values: CDR1 LNHDA, CDR2 SQIVND (reference sequence). V lost 7 bases to trimming and J lost 12 bases; unmatched junction nucleotides: 15. The CDR3 spans 14 residues. The CDR3 here is CASNPLLAGTGTFF. CDR3 nucleotide sequence: TGTGCCAGTAACCCATTGCTGGCCGGGACAGGGACTTTCTTT. The full variable domain, its missing parts supplied by reference TRBV19 and TRBJ1-1, is DGGITQSPKYLFRKEGQNVTLSCEQNLNHDAMYWYRQDPGQGLRLIYYSQIVNDFQKGDIAEGYSVSREKKESFPLTVTSAQKNPTAFYLCASNPLLAGTGTFFGQGTRLTVV.

In nucleotides, the CDR3 is TGCAGTGCTACAGGGAGGGGAGGCTACACCTTC. It codes for CSATGRGGYTF. The rearrangement links TRBV20-1 to TRBJ1-2; maybe TRBD1 (5 bases). The CDR3 has 11 residues. Between the trimmed V and J ends, which lost 4 bases and 8 bases, there was a span of 11 bases. The V gene's germline CDR1 is DFQATT and CDR2 SNEGSKA (reference sequence).

CDR3 protein: CAISENNMSGEAFF. In DNA, the CDR3 is TGTGCCATCAGCGAAAACAATATGTCAGGTGAAGCTTTCTTT. The chain uses TRBV10-3 and TRBJ1-1; D uncertain. CDR3 size: 14 residues. With 6 bases removed from V and 7 bases from J, the gap between germline ends came to 18 bases. CDR1 and CDR2 from the germline V gene are ENHRY and SYGVKD.

This sequence joins TRBV2 and TRBJ2-7; 10 bases map to TRBD1. Germline-derived CDR1 and CDR2 are SNHLY and FYNNEI. Losses at the gene ends were 2 bases for V and 2 bases for J; bases not matched to a gene: 3. The CDR3 runs to 15 residues. The CDR3 DNA reads as TGTGCCAGCAGTGAATTCGGGACAGGGGCCTACGAGCAGTACTTC. As protein: CASSEFGTGAYEQYF.

The table lists this clone with a count of one. The chain carries TRBV27 and TRBJ2-7, with 10 bases that match TRBD1. Trimming cost V 8 bases and J 4 bases; bases outside gene matches: 20. Germline CDR1 MNHEY, CDR2 SMNVEV (reference sequence). The CDR3 contains 18 residues. Here the CDR3 reads CASRYRQGASQAPYEQYF. The CDR3 coding sequence is TGTGCCAGCCGTTATCGACAGGGGGCGAGCCAAGCCCCTTACGAGCAGTACTTC.

Note on this clone: Other DNA sequences from this sample encode an identical CDR3 as well. CDR3 residues: CASSLSGNTEAFF. The CDR3 DNA sequence: TGTGCCAGCAGCTTATCAGGGAACACTGAAGCTTTCTTT. The rearrangement links TRBV7-2 to TRBJ1-1; D unresolved. CDR1 is SGHTA and CDR2 is FQGNSA in the germline V gene. CDR3 size: 13 residues. The germline V and J ends were trimmed by 2 bases and 1 base, with 5 bases remaining between them.

The chain joins TRBV9 to TRBJ2-6, with a tentative D call TRBD1 (5 bases). CDR1 SGDLS and CDR2 YYNGEE come from the germline V gene. This CDR3 is built from 13 residues. The ends were cut back, 2 bases at V and 9 bases at J, with 9 bases in the middle. Here the CDR3 DNA reads TGTGCCAGCAGCGTTAAAACAGGCAACGTCCTGACTTTC. Amino acids: CASSVKTGNVLTF.